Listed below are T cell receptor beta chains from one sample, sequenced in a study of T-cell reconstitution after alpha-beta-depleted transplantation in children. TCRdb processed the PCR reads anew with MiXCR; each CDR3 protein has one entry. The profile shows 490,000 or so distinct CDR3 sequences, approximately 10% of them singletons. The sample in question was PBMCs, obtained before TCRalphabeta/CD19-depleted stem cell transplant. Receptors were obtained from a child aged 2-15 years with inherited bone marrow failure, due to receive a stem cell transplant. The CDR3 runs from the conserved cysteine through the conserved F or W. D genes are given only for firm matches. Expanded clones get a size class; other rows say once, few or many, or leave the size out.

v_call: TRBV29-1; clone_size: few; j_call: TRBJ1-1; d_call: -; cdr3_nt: TGCAGCGTTATCTGGGAAATGAACACTGAAGCTTTCTTT; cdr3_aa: CSVIWEMNTEAFF
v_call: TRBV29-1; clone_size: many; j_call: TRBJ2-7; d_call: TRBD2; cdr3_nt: TGCAGCGCCCGAGCGGGGGGGCGTAACGAGCAGTACTTC; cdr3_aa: CSARAGGRNEQYF
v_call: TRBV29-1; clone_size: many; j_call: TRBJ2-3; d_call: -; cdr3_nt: TGCAGCCATCCGTCACGGGGTGCAGATACGCAGTATTTT; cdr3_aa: CSHPSRGADTQYF
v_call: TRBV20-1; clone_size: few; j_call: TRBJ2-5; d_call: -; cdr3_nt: TGCAGTGCTAGACCACTCACGTATGGGACCCAGTACTTC; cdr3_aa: CSARPLTYGTQYF
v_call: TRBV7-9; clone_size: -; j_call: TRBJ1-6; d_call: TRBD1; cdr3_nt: TGTGCCAGCAGCTTAGCAGGACAGGGCATTTCACCCCTCCACTTT; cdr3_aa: CASSLAGQGISPLHF
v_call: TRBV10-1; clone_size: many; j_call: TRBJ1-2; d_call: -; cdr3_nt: TGCGCCAGCAGTGACTATGGCTACACCTTC; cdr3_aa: CASSDYGYTF
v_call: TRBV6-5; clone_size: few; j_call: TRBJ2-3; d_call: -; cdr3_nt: TGTGCCAGCAGTTACACCCTGAGTGACCCGGGGGCAGATACGCAGTATTTT; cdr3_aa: CASSYTLSDPGADTQYF
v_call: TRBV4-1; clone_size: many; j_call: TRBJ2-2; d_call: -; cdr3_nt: TGCGCCAGCAGCCAAGATCCGGGAGTGGCCACCGGGGAGCTGTTTTTT; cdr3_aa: CASSQDPGVATGELFF
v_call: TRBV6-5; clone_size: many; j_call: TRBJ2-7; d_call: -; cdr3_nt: TGTGCCAGCAGTTACTCGATTGGAGACTACGAGCAGTACTTC; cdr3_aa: CASSYSIGDYEQYF
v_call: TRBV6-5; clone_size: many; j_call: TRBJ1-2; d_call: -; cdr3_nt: TGTGCCAGCAGTTACTCGGGGACGCATGGCTACACCTTC; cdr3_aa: CASSYSGTHGYTF
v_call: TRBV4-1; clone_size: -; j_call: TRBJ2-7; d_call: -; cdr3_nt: TGCGCCAGCAGCCAAAGCGAGTTGACCTACGAGCAGTACTTC; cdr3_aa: CASSQSELTYEQYF
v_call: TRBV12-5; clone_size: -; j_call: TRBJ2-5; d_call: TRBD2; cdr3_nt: TGTGCTAGTGGCCAGACGGCCGGGACTAGCGGGTTCCAAGAGACCCAGTACTTC; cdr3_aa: CASGQTAGTSGFQETQYF
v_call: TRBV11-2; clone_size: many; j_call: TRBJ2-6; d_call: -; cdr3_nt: TGTGCCAGCAGCCGGCTTGGTACTGGGGCCAACGTCCTGACTTTC; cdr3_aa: CASSRLGTGANVLTF
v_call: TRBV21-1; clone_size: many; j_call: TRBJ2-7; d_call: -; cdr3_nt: TGTGCCAGCAGCAAAGGTTGGACGAGAAACTACGAGCAGTACTTC; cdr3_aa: CASSKGWTRNYEQYF
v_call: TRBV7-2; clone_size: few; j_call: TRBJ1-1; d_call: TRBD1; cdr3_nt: TGTGCCAGCAGCAAAGCTACAGGGGGCAGTCGGACTGAAGCTTTCTTT; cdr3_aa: CASSKATGGSRTEAFF
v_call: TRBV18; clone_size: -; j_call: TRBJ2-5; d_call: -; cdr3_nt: TGTGCTAGCTCACCACTAACAGGGTCAGATCAAGAGACCCAGTACTTC; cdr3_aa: CASSPLTGSDQETQYF
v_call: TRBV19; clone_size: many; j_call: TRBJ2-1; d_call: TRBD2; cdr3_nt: TGTGCCAGTAGTATAGTTAAAAGCGGGAGCTCCTACAATGAGCAGTTCTTC; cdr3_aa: CASSIVKSGSSYNEQFF
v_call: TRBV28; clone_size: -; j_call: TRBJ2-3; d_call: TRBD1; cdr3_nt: TGTGCCAGCAGTGACACAGGGGACGGCGCAGATACGCAGTATTTT; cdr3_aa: CASSDTGDGADTQYF
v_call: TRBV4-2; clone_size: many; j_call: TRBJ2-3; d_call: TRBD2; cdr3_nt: TGTGCCAGCAGCCAAGACTGGGCGGGAGGGCCTGGAGATACGCAGTATTTT; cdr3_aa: CASSQDWAGGPGDTQYF
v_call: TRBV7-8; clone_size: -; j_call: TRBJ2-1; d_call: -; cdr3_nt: TGTGCCAGCAGCTTATATAACTACAATGAGCAGTTCTTC; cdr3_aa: CASSLYNYNEQFF
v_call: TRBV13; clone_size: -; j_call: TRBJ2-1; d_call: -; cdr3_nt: TGTGCCAGCAGCTTAGGCTCGGCGGGTGTATCCTACAATGAGCAGTTCTTC; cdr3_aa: CASSLGSAGVSYNEQFF
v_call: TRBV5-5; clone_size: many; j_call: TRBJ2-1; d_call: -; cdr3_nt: TGTGCCAGCAGCTTGGTAGGGATCGGCTCCTACAATGAGCAGTTCTTC; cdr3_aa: CASSLVGIGSYNEQFF
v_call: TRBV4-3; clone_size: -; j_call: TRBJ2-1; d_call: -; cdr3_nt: TGCGCCAGCAGAGACCGGGCCAGTGACAATGAGCAGTTCTTC; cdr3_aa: CASRDRASDNEQFF
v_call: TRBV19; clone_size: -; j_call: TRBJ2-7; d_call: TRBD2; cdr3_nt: TGTGCCGTGGGAGCGGGAGTTCAGTACGAGCAGTACTTC; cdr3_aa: CAVGAGVQYEQYF
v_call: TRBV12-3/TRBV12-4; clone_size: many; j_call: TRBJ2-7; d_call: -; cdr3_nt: TGTGCCAGCAGTTTAGCCTTCACTTCCTACGAGCAGTACTTC; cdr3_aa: CASSLAFTSYEQYF
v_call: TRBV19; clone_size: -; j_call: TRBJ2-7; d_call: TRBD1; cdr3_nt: TGTGCCAGTAGTATCGGAACAGGGGGCCACTACGAGCAGTACTTC; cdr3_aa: CASSIGTGGHYEQYF
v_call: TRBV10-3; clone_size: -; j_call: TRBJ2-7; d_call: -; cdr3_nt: TGTGCCATCAGACCAGGGGCCCGATACGAGCAGTACTTC; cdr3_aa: CAIRPGARYEQYF
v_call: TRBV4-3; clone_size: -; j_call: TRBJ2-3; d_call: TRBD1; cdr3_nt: TGCGCCAGCAGCCATGGACAGGGAACAGATACGCAGTATTTT; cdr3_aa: CASSHGQGTDTQYF
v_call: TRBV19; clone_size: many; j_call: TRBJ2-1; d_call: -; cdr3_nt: TGTGCCAGTAACTGGGGTGCGAGCTCCTACAATGAGCAGTTCTTC; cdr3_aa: CASNWGASSYNEQFF
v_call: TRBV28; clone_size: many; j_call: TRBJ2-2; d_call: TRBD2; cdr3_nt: TGTGCCAGCAGTTTAGATCTGCGGGGAGGGCCCGGGGAGCTGTTTTTT; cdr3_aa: CASSLDLRGGPGELFF